The entry below gives a single TCR beta chain sequence along with its context. This entry belongs to a study of blood T cell repertoires in COVID-19. As processed by the authors: Estimates of nucleated cell counts were drawn from the amplification of reference gene primers. Only in-frame clones appear in the TCRdb table, and some are missing; sequencing was by immunoSEQ multiplex PCR. V and J calls and clone size are copied from that table; D and trimming were computed from the DNA. Of about 330,000 clones in the sample, about 82% were seen once. J gave up 6 bases and V 10 bases, and 8 bases lay outside the gene matches. The CDR3 length is 12 residues. Germline CDR1 MNHEY, CDR2 SMNVEV (reference sequence).

Sequencing was done on a sample of peripheral blood. The chain couples TRBV27 to TRBJ2-7; 8 nucleotides match TRBD1. The receptor was derived from a human donor in a cohort sampled during active COVID-19. The CDR3 region has the DNA TGTGCCACCCACAGGGGGGAAGCCGAGCAGTACTTC. It is translated as CATHRGEAEQYF.